The next 11 T cell receptor beta chains were all read from a single sample in a study of T cell clones after liver transplantation. Sequenced by immunoSEQ multiplex PCR; TCRdb stores in-frame clones only, minus some. The table records tens of thousands of clones, under 95% of them present only once. The sample here was CD8+ T cells from blood, taken approximately 25 months after liver transplant. The origin of the receptors is a human patient who received a liver transplant. Some T cells may have originated in the graft donor.

The J gene is TRBJ1-1, the V gene TRBV4-1; 7 positions match TRBD1. Germline-derived CDR1 and CDR2 are MGHRA and YSYEKL. This CDR3 has 14 amino acids. V lost 5 bases, J lost 7 bases, and 10 bases stayed unmatched. The CDR3 nucleotides read TGCGCCAGCAGCAATCGACAGGGAATCTTTGAAGCTTTCTTT. Residues: CASSNRQGIFEAFF.

The chain joins TRBV27 to TRBJ2-1; D remains ambiguous. The V end was cut by 5 bases, the J end by 2 bases, with 10 bases between. From germline, CDR1 is MNHEY and CDR2 SMNVEV (reference sequence). The CDR3 consists of 14 residues. CDR3 DNA sequence: TGTGCCAGCAGTACTCGCGGAACCTACAATGAGCAGTTCTTC. Translating it yields CASSTRGTYNEQFF.

The chain carries TRBV4-3 and TRBJ2-7; 10 bases fit TRBD1. Germline V gene lookup returns CDR1 LGHNA and CDR2 YSLEER. Trimming removed 3 bases from V and 3 bases from J; junction bases left unmatched: 5. The CDR3 covers 15 residues. CDR3 protein: CASSHTGTGDYEQYF. DNA of the CDR3: TGCGCCAGCAGCCACACCGGGACAGGGGACTACGAGCAGTACTTC.

The chain couples TRBV11-2 to TRBJ1-4; 9 bases map to TRBD1. Germline V gene lookup returns CDR1 SGHAT and CDR2 FQNNGV. The CDR3 runs 14 residues. V was clipped by 5 bases and J by 8 bases; unmatched bases: 6. The CDR3 DNA reads as TGTGCCAGCAGCATCAACAGGGGGCGCGAAAAACTGTTTTTT. It encodes CASSINRGREKLFF. Combining the CDR3 with reference TRBV11-2 and TRBJ1-4 gives the whole variable domain EAGVAQSPRYKIIEKRQSVAFWCNPISGHATLYWYQQILGQGPKLLIQFQNNGVVDDSQLPKDRFSAERLKGVDSTLKIQPAKLEDSAVYLCASSINRGREKLFFGSGTQLSVL.

J is TRBJ1-1 and V is TRBV7-9; D may be TRBD1 (5 bases). Germline V gene lookup returns CDR1 SEHNR and CDR2 FQNEAQ (reference sequence). V dropped 5 bases and J dropped 7 bases, with 14 bases sitting between them. The CDR3 has 13 residues. The CDR3 here is CASSTGTVHEAFF. CDR3 DNA sequence: TGTGCCAGCAGCACCGGGACCGTGCATGAAGCTTTCTTT.

CDR3 DNA sequence: TGTGCCAGCGCTAGGGAACAGGTTTACGAGCAGTACTTC. It specifies CASAREQVYEQYF. V gene TRBV13 combines with J gene TRBJ2-7, with D possibly TRBD1 on 5 matching bases. The CDR3 has 13 amino acids. With 8 bases removed from V and 4 bases from J, the gap between germline ends came to 15 bases. Germline CDR1 and CDR2: PRHDT and FYEKMQ (reference sequence). Combining the CDR3 with reference TRBV13 and TRBJ2-7 gives the whole variable domain AAGVIQSPRHLIKEKRETATLKCYPIPRHDTVYWYQQGPGQDPQFLISFYEKMQSDKGSIPDRFSAQQFSDYHSELNMSSLELGDSALYFCASAREQVYEQYFGPGTRLTVT.

V gene TRBV7-2 combines with J gene TRBJ1-1, with a possible D match to TRBD1 (5 bases). The germline V gene encodes CDR1 SGHTA and CDR2 FQGNSA. V dropped 0 bases and J dropped 1 base, with 9 bases sitting between them. The CDR3 loop spans 15 amino acids. The CDR3 region is CASSLAGDPNTEAFF. The DNA for the CDR3 is TGTGCCAGCAGCTTAGCAGGGGATCCGAACACTGAAGCTTTCTTT.

Turning to this clone: In the same sample, other DNA sequences code for this CDR3. The chain combines TRBV10-2 with TRBJ1-1; 10 bases match TRBD1. The CDR3 totals 16 residues. Germline CDR1 WSHSY, CDR2 SAAADI. V lost 3 bases, J lost 0 bases, and 4 bases stayed unmatched. CDR3 sequence: CASSERDRGVNTEAFF. CDR3 bases: TGCGCCAGCAGTGAACGGGACAGGGGAGTGAACACTGAAGCTTTCTTT.

The V gene is TRBV2, the J gene TRBJ1-2; tentative D call: TRBD1 (6 bases). Germline CDR1 reads SNHLY; CDR2 reads FYNNEI. This CDR3 has 13 amino acids. The V gene lost 7 bases and the J gene lost 3 bases, with 12 bases spanning the gap. The DNA for the CDR3 is TGTGCCAGCAAGGGGACATTAGACTATGGCTACACCTTC. Protein product: CASKGTLDYGYTF.

The rearrangement joins TRBV4-1 to TRBJ2-7, with D hard to call. The V gene's germline CDR1 is MGHRA and CDR2 YSYEKL. V was trimmed by 0 bases and J by 6 bases, leaving 15 bases between them. The CDR3 is 15 amino acids. The DNA of the CDR3 is TGCGCCAGCAGCCAAGAACCGGCCACCACGCGCGAGCAGTACTTC. Amino acid sequence: CASSQEPATTREQYF.

J is TRBJ2-6 and V is TRBV10-1, with 7 bases fitting TRBD1. Trimming took 2 bases from V and 0 from J; bases not matched to a gene: 4. This CDR3 has 17 amino acids. CDR1 is WNHNN, CDR2 SYGVQD, per germline (reference sequence). The CDR3 DNA is TGCGCCAGCAGTGAGGAGACAGGGTTCTCTGGGGCCAACGTCCTGACTTTC. This gives the protein CASSEETGFSGANVLTF.